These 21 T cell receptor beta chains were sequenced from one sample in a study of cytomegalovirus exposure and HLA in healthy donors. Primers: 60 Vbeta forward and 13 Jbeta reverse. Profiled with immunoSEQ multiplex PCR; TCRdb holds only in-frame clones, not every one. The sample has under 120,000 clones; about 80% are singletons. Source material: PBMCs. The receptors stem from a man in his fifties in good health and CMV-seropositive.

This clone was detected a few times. CDR3 bases: TGTGCCAGCAGCCAGGAACCGGGACTAGCGGGGGTAGATGAGCAGTTCTTC. It is translated as CASSQEPGLAGVDEQFF. The J gene is TRBJ2-1, the V gene TRBV4-2; 14 positions match TRBD2. V shed 3 bases, J shed 8 bases, and the junction held 9 bases outside the gene matches. The length of the CDR3 is 17 residues. In germline, CDR1 is LGHNA, CDR2 YNFKEQ.

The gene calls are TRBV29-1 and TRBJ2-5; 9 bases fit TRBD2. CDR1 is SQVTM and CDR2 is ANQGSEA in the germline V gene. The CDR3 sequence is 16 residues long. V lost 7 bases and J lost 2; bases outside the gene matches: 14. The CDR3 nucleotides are TGCAGCGCCAACCCTCCTAGCGGGATCGGTCAAGAGACCCAGTACTTC. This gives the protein CSANPPSGIGQETQYF.

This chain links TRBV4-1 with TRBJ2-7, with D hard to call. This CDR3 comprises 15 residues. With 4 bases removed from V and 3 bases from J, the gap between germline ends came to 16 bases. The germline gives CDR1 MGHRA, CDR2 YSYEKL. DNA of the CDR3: TGCGCCAGCAGCCCCAACGGAGCTACTGACTACGAGCAGTACTTC. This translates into CASSPNGATDYEQYF.

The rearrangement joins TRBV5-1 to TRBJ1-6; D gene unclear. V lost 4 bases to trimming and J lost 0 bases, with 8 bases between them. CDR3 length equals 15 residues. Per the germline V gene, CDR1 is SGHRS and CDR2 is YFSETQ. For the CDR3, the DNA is TGCGCCAGCAGCCCCGGTAGCTCCTATAATTCACCCCTCCACTTT. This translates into CASSPGSSYNSPLHF.

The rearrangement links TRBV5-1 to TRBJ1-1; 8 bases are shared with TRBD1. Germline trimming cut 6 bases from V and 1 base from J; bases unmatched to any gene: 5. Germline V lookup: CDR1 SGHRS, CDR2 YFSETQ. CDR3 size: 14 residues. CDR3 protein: CASTWTGPNTEAFF. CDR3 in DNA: TGCGCCAGCACCTGGACAGGGCCGAACACTGAAGCTTTCTTT.

Here the CDR3 reads CAIVGSLNTEAFF. The CDR3 DNA reads as TGTGCTATAGTGGGGAGCCTGAACACTGAAGCTTTCTTT. The J gene is TRBJ1-1, the V gene TRBV6-1; D is undetermined. The CDR3 has 13 residues. Germline assignment: CDR1 MNHNS and CDR2 SASEGT.

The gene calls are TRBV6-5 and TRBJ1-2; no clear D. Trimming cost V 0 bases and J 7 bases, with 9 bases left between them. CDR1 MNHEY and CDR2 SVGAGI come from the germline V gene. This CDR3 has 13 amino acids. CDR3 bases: TGTGCCAGCAGTTACTCCGACATGAGTGGCTACACCTTC. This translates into CASSYSDMSGYTF.

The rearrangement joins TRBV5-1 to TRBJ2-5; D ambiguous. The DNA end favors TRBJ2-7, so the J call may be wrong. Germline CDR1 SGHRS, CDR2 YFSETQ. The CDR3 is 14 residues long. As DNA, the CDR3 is TGCGCCAGCAGCTTGGGGTCCAATAACTACGAGCAGTACTTC. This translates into CASSLGSNNYEQYF.

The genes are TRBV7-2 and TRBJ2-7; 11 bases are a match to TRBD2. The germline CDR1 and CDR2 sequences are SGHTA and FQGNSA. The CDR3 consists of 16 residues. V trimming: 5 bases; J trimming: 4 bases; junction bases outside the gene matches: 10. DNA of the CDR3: TGTGCCAGCAGCCTTAGCGGGAGGGCCAATTTGTACGAGCAGTACTTC. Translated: CASSLSGRANLYEQYF.

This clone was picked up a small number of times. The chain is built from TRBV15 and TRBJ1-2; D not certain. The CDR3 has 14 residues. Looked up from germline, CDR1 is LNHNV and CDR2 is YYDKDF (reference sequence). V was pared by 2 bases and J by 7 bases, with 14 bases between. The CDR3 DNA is TGTGCCACCAGCAGATTCCTCGGAGGACCTGGCTACACCTTC. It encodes CATSRFLGGPGYTF.

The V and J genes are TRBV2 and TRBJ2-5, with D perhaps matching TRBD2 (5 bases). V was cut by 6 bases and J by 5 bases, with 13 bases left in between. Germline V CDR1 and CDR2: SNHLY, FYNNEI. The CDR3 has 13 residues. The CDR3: CASRGRSGETQYF. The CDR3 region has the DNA TGTGCCAGCAGAGGACGCTCGGGGGAGACCCAGTACTTC. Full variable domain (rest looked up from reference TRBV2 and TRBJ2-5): EPEVTQTPSHQVTQMGQEVILRCVPISNHLYFYWYRQILGQKVEFLVSFYNNEISEKSEIFDDQFSVERPDGSNFTLKIRSTKLEDSAMYFCASRGRSGETQYFGPGTRLLVL.

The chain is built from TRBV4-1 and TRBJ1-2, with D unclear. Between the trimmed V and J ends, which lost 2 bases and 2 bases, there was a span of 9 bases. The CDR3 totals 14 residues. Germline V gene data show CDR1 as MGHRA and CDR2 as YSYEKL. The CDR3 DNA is TGCGCCAGCAGCCAATCATATGCGAACTATGGCTACACCTTC. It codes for CASSQSYANYGYTF.

The CDR3 DNA reads as TGTGCCAGCAGTTTAACTCTCGGCAATGAGCAGTTCTTC. This codes for CASSLTLGNEQFF. The chain carries TRBV27 and TRBJ2-1, with D unresolved. Germline CDR1 reads MNHEY; CDR2 reads SMNVEV (reference sequence). Trimming cost V 2 bases and J 6 bases, with 8 bases left between them. The CDR3 runs 13 residues.

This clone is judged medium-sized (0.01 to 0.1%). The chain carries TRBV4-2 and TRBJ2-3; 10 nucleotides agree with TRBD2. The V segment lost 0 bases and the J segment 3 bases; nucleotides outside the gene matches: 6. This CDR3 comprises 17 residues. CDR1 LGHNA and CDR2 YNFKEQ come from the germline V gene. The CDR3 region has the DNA TGTGCCAGCAGCCAAGAATGGAGCGGGGGGGCGACAGATACGCAGTATTTT. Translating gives CASSQEWSGGATDTQYF.

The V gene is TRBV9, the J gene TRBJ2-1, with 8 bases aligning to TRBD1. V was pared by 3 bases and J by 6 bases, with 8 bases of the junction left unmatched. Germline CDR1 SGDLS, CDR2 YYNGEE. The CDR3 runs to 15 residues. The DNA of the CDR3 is TGTGCCAGCAGCGGAGACAGGGGCATCGTCAATGAGCAGTTCTTC. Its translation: CASSGDRGIVNEQFF.

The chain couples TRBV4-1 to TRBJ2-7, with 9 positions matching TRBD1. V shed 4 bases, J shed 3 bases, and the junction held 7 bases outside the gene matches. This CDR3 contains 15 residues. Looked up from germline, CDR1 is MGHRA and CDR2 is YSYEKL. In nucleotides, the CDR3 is TGCGCCAGCAGCCCCCGGACAGGGGCGGACTACGAGCAGTACTTC. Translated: CASSPRTGADYEQYF.

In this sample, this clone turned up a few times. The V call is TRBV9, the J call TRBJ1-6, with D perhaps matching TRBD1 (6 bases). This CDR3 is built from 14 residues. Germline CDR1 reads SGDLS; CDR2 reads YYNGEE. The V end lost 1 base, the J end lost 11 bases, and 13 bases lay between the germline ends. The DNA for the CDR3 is TGTGCCAGCAGCGTAACGGTCCAGGGGACACCCCTCCACTTT. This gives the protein CASSVTVQGTPLHF.

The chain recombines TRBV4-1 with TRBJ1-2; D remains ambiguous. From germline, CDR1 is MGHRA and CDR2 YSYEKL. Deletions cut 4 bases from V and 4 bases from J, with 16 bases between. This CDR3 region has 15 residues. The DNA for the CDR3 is TGCGCCAGCAGCCCTATACTCACAGCACTCTATGGCTACACCTTC. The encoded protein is CASSPILTALYGYTF.

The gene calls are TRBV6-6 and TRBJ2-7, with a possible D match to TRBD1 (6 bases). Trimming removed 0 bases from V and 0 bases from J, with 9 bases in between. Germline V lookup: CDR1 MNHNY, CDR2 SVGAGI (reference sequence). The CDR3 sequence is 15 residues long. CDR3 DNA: TGTGCCAGCAGTTACTCTACAGGGTACTCCTACGAGCAGTACTTC. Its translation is CASSYSTGYSYEQYF.

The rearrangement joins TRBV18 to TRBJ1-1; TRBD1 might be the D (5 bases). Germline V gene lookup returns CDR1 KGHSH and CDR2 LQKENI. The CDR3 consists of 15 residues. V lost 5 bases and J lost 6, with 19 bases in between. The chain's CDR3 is CASSVTGSGDSEAFF. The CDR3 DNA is TGTGCCAGCTCAGTAACCGGGTCGGGGGACTCTGAAGCTTTCTTT. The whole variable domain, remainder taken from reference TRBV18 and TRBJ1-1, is NAGVMQNPRHLVRRRGQEARLRCSPMKGHSHVYWYRQLPEEGLKFMVYLQKENIIDESGMPKERFSAEFPKEGPSILRIQQVVRGDSAAYFCASSVTGSGDSEAFFGQGTRLTVV.

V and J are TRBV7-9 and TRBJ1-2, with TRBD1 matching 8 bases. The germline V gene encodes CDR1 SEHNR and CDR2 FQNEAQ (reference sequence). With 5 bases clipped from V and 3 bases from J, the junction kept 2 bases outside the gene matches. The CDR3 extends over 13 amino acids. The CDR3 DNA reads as TGTGCCAGCAGCGAGACAGGGGACTATGGCTACACCTTC. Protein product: CASSETGDYGYTF.